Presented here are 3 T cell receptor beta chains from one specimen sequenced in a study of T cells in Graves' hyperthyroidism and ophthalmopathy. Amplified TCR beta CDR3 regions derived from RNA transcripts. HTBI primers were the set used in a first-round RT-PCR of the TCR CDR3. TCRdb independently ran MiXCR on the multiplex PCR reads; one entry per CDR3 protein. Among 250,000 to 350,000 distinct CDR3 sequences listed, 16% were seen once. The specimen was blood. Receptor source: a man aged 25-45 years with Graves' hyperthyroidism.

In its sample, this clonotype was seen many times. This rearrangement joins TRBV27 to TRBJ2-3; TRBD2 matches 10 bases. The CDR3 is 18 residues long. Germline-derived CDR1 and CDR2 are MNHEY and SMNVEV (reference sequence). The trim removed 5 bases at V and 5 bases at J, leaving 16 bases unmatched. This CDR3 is CASSPNSASGRAQDTQYF. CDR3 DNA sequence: TGTGCCAGCAGTCCCAATTCCGCTAGCGGGAGAGCCCAAGATACGCAGTATTTT.

This chain's CDR3 is CSARQNKGIQYF. As DNA, the CDR3 is TGCAGTGCTAGACAAAACAAGGGCATTCAGTACTTC. This chain links TRBV20-1 with TRBJ2-4; D gene ambiguous. The V end was cut by 2 bases, the J end by 9 bases, with 11 bases between. The CDR3 is made up of 12 amino acids. Germline V gene sequence: CDR1 DFQATT, CDR2 SNEGSKA (reference sequence).

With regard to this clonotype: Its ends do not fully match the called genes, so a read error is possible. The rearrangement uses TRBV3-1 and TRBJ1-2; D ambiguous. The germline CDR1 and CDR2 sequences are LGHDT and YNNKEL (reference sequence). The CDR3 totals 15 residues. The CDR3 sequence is CASSQVGQPNYGYSF. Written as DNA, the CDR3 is TGTGCCAGCAGCCAAGTAGGGCAGCCGAACTATGGCTACAGCTTC.